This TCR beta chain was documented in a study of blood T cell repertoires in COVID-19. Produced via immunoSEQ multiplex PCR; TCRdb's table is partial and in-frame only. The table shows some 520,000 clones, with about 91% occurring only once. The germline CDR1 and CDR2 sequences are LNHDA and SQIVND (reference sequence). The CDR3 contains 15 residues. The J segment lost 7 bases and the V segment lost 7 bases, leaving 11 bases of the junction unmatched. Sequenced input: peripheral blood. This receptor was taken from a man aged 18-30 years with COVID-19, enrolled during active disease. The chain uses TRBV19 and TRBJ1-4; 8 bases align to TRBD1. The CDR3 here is CASKIESGGGEKLFF. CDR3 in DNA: TGTGCCAGTAAGATTGAGTCAGGGGGCGGTGAAAAACTGTTTTTT.